The present TCR beta chain was sequenced within a study of T-cell memory formation after mild COVID-19. cDNA libraries for TCR alpha and TCR beta, carrying sample barcodes and UMIs, came from 5'RACE with constant-segment primers. Each CDR3 protein gets one entry after TCRdb re-called the 5' RACE reads with MiXCR. The data contain about 260,000 distinct CDR3 sequences, about 17% of them singletons. The V and J ends lost 11 bases and 1 base respectively, with 11 bases between them. The CDR3 covers 13 residues. CDR1 is KGHDR, CDR2 SFDVKD, per germline. The chain uses TRBV24-1 and TRBJ1-5; D may be TRBD1 (6 bases). This receptor was taken from a man younger than 35 who had mild COVID-19 (a few samples of this study predate the infection). Cell type and time point are not known. Sequencing input: PBMCs or a T cell subset sorted from them (not recorded which). The CDR3 region has the DNA TGTGCCATCCAGGACAGAAGCAATCAGCCCCAGCATTTT. Translation: CAIQDRSNQPQHF.